The entry below gives a single T cell receptor beta chain sequence along with its context. Its antigen is not known. The sample belongs to a study of shared clonotypes between healthy human individuals. Points from the study as a whole: Naive subsets typically showed greater estimated richness than memory subsets. Between several donors, naive CD4 clonotypes were shared at a level of approximately 5%.

This CDR3 contains 16 residues. Assay: immunoSEQ multiplex PCR; the TCRdb copy retains only in-frame clones and omits some. The sample lists roughly 2.2 million clones, 80% to 95% occurring once. Input material: naive CD4+ T cells from PBMCs. The subset denotes: CD45RA+ positively selected. The rearrangement links TRBV21-1 to TRBJ2-5; the D call of TRBD2 is as the table states it, not checked on the DNA. TRBV21-1 is deemed a pseudogene. The receptor was isolated from a man younger than 35 in good health. Some clones in this sample may be carry-over from other donors' samples. This CDR3 reads CASSKVGGDSQETQYF. The CDR3 bases are TGTGCCAGCAGCAAAGTCGGGGGAGACAGCCAAGAGACCCAGTACTTC.